Sequencing of this T cell receptor (beta chain) was carried out in a study of blood T cell repertoires in COVID-19 (dated by TCRdb to 2020 to 2021). Some background on the complete study: Samples from collaborators originated in the United States, Italy and Spain and spanned both the acute and convalescent phases of COVID-19. Deeply sampled blood TCRbeta repertoires from subjects exposed to, actively infected with, or recovered from COVID-19 were included in the dataset. Where available, HLA class I and class II types were taken from metadata supplied by the sample provider and were not determined by assay-based typing. A de-identified subject ID, COVID-19 status, age in years and sex were almost always included in the sample metadata. The samples were drawn from the first 160 participants of the ongoing ImmuneRACE study and from 1,254 subjects provided by 6 global collaborators. A freely available public database, intended as a resource for researchers studying the immune response to SARS-CoV-2, is where the repertoires were released. The material from the prospective study consisted of cDNA or gDNA derived from T cells, B-cell-depleted T cells, or PBMCs.

To note about this clone: The target of this receptor is not known. The record has no base qualities; no much larger clone is one base away.

Whole blood was collected in K2EDTA tubes by collaborating institutions according to the institutions' own protocols. Collaborator samples were shipped for TCRbeta analysis as frozen whole blood, isolated PBMCs, or DNA extracted from either sample type. The CDR3 runs 17 residues from the cysteine to the phenylalanine. CDR3 DNA only is kept here, 51 bases in frame from base 1. Trimming removed 3 bases from V and 0 bases from J; the gene matches leave 8 bases unexplained. CDR1 LNHDA and CDR2 SQIVND are derived from the germline V gene (reference sequence). TCRbeta CDR3 regions were amplified from genomic DNA by means of the immunoSEQ Assay, a bias-controlled multiplex PCR. As for the authors' bioinformatics: The number of nucleated cells in each sample was estimated by amplification of reference gene primers within the assay. To quantify the absolute abundance of each unique TCRbeta CDR3 rearrangement, sequence reads were collapsed and filtered. Productive Simpson clonality was computed per sample as the square root of Simpson's diversity index over productive rearrangements. In TCRdb, the immuneACCESS table is reduced to in-frame sequences with V and J assigned. These tables do not hold every clone; where another copy was compared, an unresolved V gene accounts for under half, and the others remain unexplained. D and trimming were read from the DNA, whereas the V and J calls and clone size are those reported in that table. The sample table lists around 200,000 clones, around nine tenths of them with a count of one. The top ten clonotypes cover roughly 0.7% of the sample.

What the authors observed across the whole study: How much clinical and demographic metadata was included differed by source and by participant, and the metadata was provided uncurated.

The sequence derives from a man aged 40-49 years with acute or convalescent COVID-19. Input material: peripheral blood. The chain uses TRBV19 and TRBJ2-5, and TRBD2 matches 9 of the central bases. Read as DNA, the sequence is TGTGCCAGTAGTATCGGGGGGCTAGCGGGGTACCAAGAGACCCAGTACTTC. Translated, it gives CASSIGGLAGYQETQYF.